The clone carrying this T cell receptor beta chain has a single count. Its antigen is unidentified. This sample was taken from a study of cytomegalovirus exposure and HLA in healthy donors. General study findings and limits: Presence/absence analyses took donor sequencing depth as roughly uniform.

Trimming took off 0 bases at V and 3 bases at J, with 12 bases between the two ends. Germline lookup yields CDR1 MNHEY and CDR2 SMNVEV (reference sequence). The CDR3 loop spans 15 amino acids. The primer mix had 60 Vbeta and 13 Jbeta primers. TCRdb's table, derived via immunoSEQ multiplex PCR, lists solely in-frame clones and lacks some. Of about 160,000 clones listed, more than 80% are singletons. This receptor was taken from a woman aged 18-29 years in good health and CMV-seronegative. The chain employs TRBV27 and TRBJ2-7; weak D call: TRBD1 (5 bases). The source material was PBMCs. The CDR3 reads CASSLSGQDHYEQYF. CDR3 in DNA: TGTGCCAGCAGTTTATCGGGGCAGGACCACTACGAGCAGTACTTC.